This T cell receptor beta chain was documented in a study of patients and donors after allogeneic stem cell transplantation (dated by TCRdb to the early 2020s). The V end loses 0 bases and the J end loses 4 bases, and a stretch of 13 bases separates them. Including the terminal cysteine and phenylalanine, the CDR3 comprises 15 residues. Here the CDR3 DNA is all that survives: 45 bases in frame from base 1. As encoded in the germline V gene (reference sequence), CDR1 is DFQATT while CDR2 is SNEGSKA. The library relied on RT-PCR. Sequencing was performed on a NextSeq 550. TCRdb ran its own pipeline on the public reads, namely fastp trimming at Q25 and MiXCR clone calling, and kept in-frame beta chains. Entries that share a CDR3 protein sequence are merged under the most common genes and DNA. The sample profile shows 900,000 to 1,000,000 distinct CDR3 sequences; about a sixth of them were found once. The ten largest clonotypes hold around 6% of the sample.

Note on this clonotype: Its antigen remains unidentified. The record has no base qualities; no much larger clone is one base away.

Specimen: blood, either unsorted or a sorted T cell fraction (not recorded which). This receptor was taken from a human donor who was either an allogeneic HSCT recipient or a stem cell or donor lymphocyte infusion donor (not recorded which). It is not recorded whose cells these are; they may come from a transplant donor. The rearranged segments are TRBV20-1 and TRBJ2-1; TRBD2 is perhaps the D gene, given 6 matching bases. The CDR3 reads as follows: CSARDSGGLYNEQFF. In nucleotides, the sequence is TGCAGTGCTAGAGATAGCGGCGGGCTGTACAATGAGCAGTTCTTC.